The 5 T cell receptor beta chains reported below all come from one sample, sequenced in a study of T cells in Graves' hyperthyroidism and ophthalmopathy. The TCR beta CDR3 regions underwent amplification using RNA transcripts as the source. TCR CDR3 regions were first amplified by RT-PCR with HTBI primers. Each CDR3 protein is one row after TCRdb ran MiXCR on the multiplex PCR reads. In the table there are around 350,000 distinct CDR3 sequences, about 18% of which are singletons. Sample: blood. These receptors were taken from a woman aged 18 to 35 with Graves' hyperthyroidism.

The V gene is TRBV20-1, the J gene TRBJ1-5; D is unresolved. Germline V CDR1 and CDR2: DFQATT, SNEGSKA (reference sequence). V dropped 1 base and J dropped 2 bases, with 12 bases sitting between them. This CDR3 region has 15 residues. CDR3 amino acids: CSARAGVFGNQPQHF. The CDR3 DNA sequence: TGCAGTGCTAGAGCAGGCGTGTTTGGCAATCAGCCCCAGCATTTT.

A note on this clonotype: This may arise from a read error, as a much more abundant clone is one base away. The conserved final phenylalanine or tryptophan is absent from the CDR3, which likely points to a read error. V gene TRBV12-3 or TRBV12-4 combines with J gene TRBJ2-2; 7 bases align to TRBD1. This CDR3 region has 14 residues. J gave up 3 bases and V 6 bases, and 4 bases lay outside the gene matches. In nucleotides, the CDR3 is TGTGCCAGCAGGCCCGGACAGGACACCGGGGAGCTGTTTTTG. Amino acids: CASRPGQDTGELFL.

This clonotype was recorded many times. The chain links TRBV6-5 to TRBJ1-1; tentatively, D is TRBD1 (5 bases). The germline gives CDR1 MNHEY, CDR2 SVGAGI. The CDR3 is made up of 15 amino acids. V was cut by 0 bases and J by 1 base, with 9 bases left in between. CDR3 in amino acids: CASSYSPGGNTEAFF. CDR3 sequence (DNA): TGTGCCAGCAGTTACTCCCCGGGGGGGAACACTGAAGCTTTCTTT.

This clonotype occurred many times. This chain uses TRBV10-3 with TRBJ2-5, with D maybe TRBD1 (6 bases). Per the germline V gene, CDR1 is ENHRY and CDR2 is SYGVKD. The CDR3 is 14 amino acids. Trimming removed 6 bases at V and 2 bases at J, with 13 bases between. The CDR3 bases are TGTGCCATCAGAGAGACTCAGGGGCAAGAGACCCAGTACTTC. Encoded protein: CAIRETQGQETQYF.

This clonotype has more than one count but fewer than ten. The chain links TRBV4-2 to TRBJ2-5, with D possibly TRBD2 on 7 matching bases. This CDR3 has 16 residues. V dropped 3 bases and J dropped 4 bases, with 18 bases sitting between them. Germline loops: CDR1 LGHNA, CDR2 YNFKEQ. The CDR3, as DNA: TGTGCCAGCAGCCAGGTAGTCGCGGGGGCTGGAGAGACCCAGTACTTC. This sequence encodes CASSQVVAGAGETQYF.